This TCR beta chain was captured by sequencing in a study of blood T cell repertoires in COVID-19 (dated by TCRdb to the early 2020s). About the study as a whole: Samples from collaborators originated in the United States, Italy and Spain and spanned both the acute and convalescent phases of COVID-19. The prospective study material was composed of cDNA or gDNA derived from T cells, B-cell-depleted T cells, or PBMCs. Deeply sampled blood TCRbeta repertoires from subjects exposed to, actively infected with, or recovered from COVID-19 were included in the dataset. A freely available public database, intended as a resource for researchers studying the immune response to SARS-CoV-2, is where the repertoires were released. The samples were drawn from the first 160 participants of the ongoing ImmuneRACE study and from over a thousand subjects provided by 6 global collaborators. A de-identified subject ID, COVID-19 status, age in years and sex were almost always included in the sample metadata. Where HLA class I and class II types were available, the types were taken from metadata supplied by the sample provider, not from assay-based typing.

There are 15 amino acids in the CDR3, from cysteine to phenylalanine inclusive. CDR3 DNA is the only sequence kept; it has 45 bases, read in frame from the first base. Deletion took 7 bases off V and 0 bases off J, with a span of 14 bases between the germline ends. As encoded in the germline V gene, CDR1 is SGHRS while CDR2 is YFSETQ. This clone was seen a few times. The specificity of this receptor is unknown. Within one base of it there is no much larger clone, and no base qualities were kept. General conclusions and limits of the study: The quantity of clinical and demographic metadata differed by source and by participant and was supplied without curation.

A second Seattle source provided samples from volunteer blood donors who had recovered from COVID-19. Collaborating institutions collected whole blood in K2EDTA tubes following their own protocols. Collaborator samples were shipped for TCRbeta analysis as frozen whole blood, isolated PBMCs, or DNA extracted from either sample type. TCRbeta CDR3 regions were amplified from genomic DNA using the immunoSEQ Assay, a bias-controlled multiplex PCR. Concerning the study's data processing: Nucleated cell counts per sample were estimated from amplification of reference gene primers within the assay. To quantify the absolute abundance of each unique TCRbeta CDR3 rearrangement, sequence reads were collapsed and filtered. Productive Simpson clonality was computed per sample as the square root of Simpson's diversity index over productive rearrangements. TCRdb re-hosts the immuneACCESS table, in-frame sequences only. Its copies lack some clones; in the studies checked, an unresolved V gene accounts for under half of them, and the cause for the rest is not known. The V and J calls and clone size come from that table; D and trimming were worked out from the DNA. The table for this sample lists some 240,000 clones; about 85% of them were counted only once. Of the sample, approximately 7.5% is held by the ten largest clones.

The source material was peripheral blood. Recombination connected TRBV5-1 to TRBJ1-3, with a tentative D gene TRBD1 over 5 matching bases. This receptor was identified in a man between 60 and 75 years old who had recovered from COVID-19. CDR3 protein: CASASGGSSGNTIYF. The bases read TGCGCCAGCGCCTCGGGGGGTAGCTCTGGAAACACCATATATTTT. Reference TRBV5-1 and TRBJ1-3 proteins supply the regions before and after the CDR3; the full variable domain is: KAGVTQTPRYLIKTRGQQVTLSCSPISGHRSVSWYQQTPGQGLQFLFEYFSETQRNKGNFPGRFSGRQFSNSRSEMNVSTLELGDSALYLCASASGGSSGNTIYFGEGSWLTVV.